The 25 T cell receptor beta chains below come from one sample, sequenced in a study of T cell repertoires in cytomegalovirus infection. TCRdb re-derived calls from the reads in MiXCR, one entry per CDR3 protein. The sample includes under 200,000 distinct CDR3 sequences, 9.5% seen only once; the top ten take approximately 4.2%. Sample: PBMCs. These receptors were obtained from a human donor in good health (CMV status not recorded). Some clones in this sample may be carry-over from other donors' samples.

Ten or more counts support this clonotype. CDR3 DNA: TGTGCCAGCAGGAGTACAGGTGGATCTCGCTCCTACAATGAGCAGTTCTTC. Translation gives CASRSTGGSRSYNEQFF. J is TRBJ2-1 and V is TRBV5-6; the D gene is possibly TRBD1 (5 bases). The V gene's germline CDR1 is SGHDT and CDR2 YYEEEE. The CDR3 length is 17 residues. Trimming took off 5 bases at V and 0 bases at J, with 18 bases between the two ends.

The chain links TRBV28 to TRBJ2-5; D possibly corresponds to TRBD1 (5 bases). The ends were cut back, 8 bases at V and 2 bases at J, with 9 bases in the middle. In germline, CDR1 is MDHEN, CDR2 SYDVKM. CDR3 size: 12 residues. CDR3 in DNA: TGTGCCAGCGTTAGGGGACAAGAGACCCAGTACTTC. Amino acids: CASVRGQETQYF.

This clonotype was found many times. The chain joins TRBV7-9 to TRBJ1-1; no clear D gene. The CDR3 sequence is 14 residues long. Trimming took 0 bases from V and 1 from J, leaving 6 bases between them. The V gene's germline CDR1 is SEHNR and CDR2 FQNEAQ (reference sequence). In nucleotides, the CDR3 is TGTGCCAGCAGCTTAGCGGCAGGGAACACTGAAGCTTTCTTT. The encoded protein is CASSLAAGNTEAFF.

In its sample, this clonotype was seen many times. This chain links TRBV29-1 with TRBJ1-1; D uncertain. Germline assignment: CDR1 SQVTM and CDR2 ANQGSEA. The CDR3 is made up of 12 amino acids. Trimming took 3 bases from V and 6 from J, leaving 11 bases between them. In DNA, the CDR3 is TGCAGCGTTGATTACGTCCAGGCTGAAGCTTTCTTT. Translating it yields CSVDYVQAEAFF.

Note on this clonotype: This may be a read error, as it is one base from a much larger clone. The rearrangement uses TRBV12-3 or TRBV12-4 and TRBJ2-1; a possible D gene is TRBD2 (7 bases). The DNA end is more similar to TRBJ2-7, so the J call may be wrong. CDR3 size: 14 residues. CDR3 sequence reads: CASSPGGQGGEQYF. In DNA, the CDR3 is TGTGCCAGCAGTCCCGGGGGGCAAGGGGGAGAGCAGTACTTC.

This clonotype was picked up many times. The chain is built from TRBV7-2 and TRBJ2-1; TRBD2 matches at 9 bases. Germline lookup yields CDR1 SGHTA and CDR2 FQGNSA. The CDR3 covers 14 residues. V lost 8 bases and J lost 7; bases outside the gene matches: 9. The CDR3 here is CASSNLAGKNEQFF. In DNA form, the CDR3 reads TGTGCCAGCTCGAATCTAGCGGGGAAGAATGAGCAGTTCTTC.

This clonotype was found many times. The V and J genes are TRBV28 and TRBJ2-1, with D tentatively TRBD2 (6 bases). The CDR3 has 16 amino acids. The V and J ends lost 3 bases and 3 bases respectively, with 15 bases between them. The germline V gene encodes CDR1 MDHEN and CDR2 SYDVKM. CDR3 sequence: CASSFSGSVLYNEQFF. The DNA for the CDR3 is TGTGCCAGCAGTTTCTCCGGGAGCGTTCTCTACAATGAGCAGTTCTTC.

The sample holds a few counts of this clonotype. CDR3 loop: CASSLALGHQETQYF. The CDR3 nucleotides are TGTGCCAGCAGCTTGGCTCTAGGGCACCAAGAGACCCAGTACTTC. This chain connects TRBV5-4 to TRBJ2-5; no clear D. With 0 bases removed from V and 0 bases from J, the gap between germline ends came to 9 bases. The CDR3 totals 15 residues. Germline CDR1 is SGHNT and CDR2 is YYREEE (reference sequence).

The rearrangement uses TRBV2 and TRBJ1-4, with 7 positions matching TRBD1. The germline V gene has CDR1 SNHLY and CDR2 FYNNEI. The CDR3 covers 14 residues. After removal of 9 bases from V and 8 bases from J, the junction contained 12 bases not matched to a gene. The CDR3 DNA is TGTGCCAGTAGGGGGGTGACAGGGACAGAAAAACTGTTTTTT. It codes for CASRGVTGTEKLFF.

V usage is TRBV7-2 and J usage is TRBJ2-7; D call uncertain. In germline, CDR1 is SGHTA, CDR2 FQGNSA. Trimming pared 1 base from V and 6 bases from J, leaving 10 bases between. The CDR3 has 13 amino acids. The CDR3, as DNA: TGTGCCAGCAGCTTAGATTCCTGGGGCGAGCAGTACTTC. Translation: CASSLDSWGEQYF.

This clonotype was detected many times. The gene calls are TRBV7-9 and TRBJ1-1; D is perhaps TRBD1 (5 bases). Per the germline V gene, CDR1 is SEHNR and CDR2 is FQNEAQ (reference sequence). V lost 1 base and J 4 bases, leaving 7 bases between the germline ends. The CDR3 is 13 amino acids. The CDR3 DNA is TGTGCCAGCAGCTTAGAAAGGGGCACTGAAGCTTTCTTT. Residues: CASSLERGTEAFF.

This clonotype has just a few counts. This chain connects TRBV4-3 to TRBJ2-7, with D perhaps TRBD2 (5 bases). Between the trimmed V and J ends, which lost 2 bases and 1 base, there was a span of 12 bases. The germline gives CDR1 LGHNA, CDR2 YSLEER. This CDR3 region has 15 residues. The CDR3 nucleotides read TGCGCCAGCAGCCAATCCAGCGGCGGGTCCTACGAGCAGTACTTC. Translation gives CASSQSSGGSYEQYF.

This clonotype has a handful of counts. The chain employs TRBV9 and TRBJ1-2, with D perhaps matching TRBD1 (5 bases). With 0 bases removed from V and 8 bases from J, the gap between germline ends came to 14 bases. The germline gives CDR1 SGDLS, CDR2 YYNGEE. This CDR3 is built from 14 residues. This CDR3 reads CASSVGGWDEGYTF. The CDR3 DNA sequence: TGTGCCAGCAGCGTAGGGGGATGGGACGAGGGCTACACCTTC.

This clonotype has at least ten counts. V usage is TRBV7-2 and J usage is TRBJ1-5, with D possibly matching TRBD1 (6 bases). The germline V and J ends were trimmed by 2 bases and 7 bases, with 6 bases remaining between them. CDR3 size: 12 residues. Per germline, CDR1 SGHTA and CDR2 FQGNSA. The DNA of the CDR3 is TGTGCCAGCAGCTTAAGGGGGCAGCCCCAGCATTTT. Amino acid sequence: CASSLRGQPQHF.

In this sample, this clonotype turned up many times. The rearrangement links TRBV2 to TRBJ1-1; D is unresolved. Looked up from germline, CDR1 is SNHLY and CDR2 is FYNNEI. Deletions cut 4 bases from V and 7 bases from J, with 7 bases between. CDR3 size: 11 residues. The CDR3: CASSGQVEAFF. DNA of the CDR3: TGTGCCAGCAGTGGCCAGGTTGAAGCTTTCTTT.

This clonotype showed up many times. This chain uses TRBV6-5 with TRBJ2-1, with 7 bases identical to TRBD1. This CDR3 contains 14 residues. The junction had 9 bases not matched to a gene; V was cut back by 4 bases and J by 9 bases. CDR1 is MNHEY, CDR2 SVGAGI, per germline. The CDR3 DNA is TGTGCCAGCAGTTCTCAACAACAGGGGCGTGAGCAGTTCTTC. Protein product: CASSSQQQGREQFF.

This clonotype was seen only a few times. This chain uses TRBV6-2 or TRBV6-3 with TRBJ2-4; 9 bases are shared with TRBD2. Germline V gene data show CDR1 as MNHEY and CDR2 as SVGEGT. J gave up 0 bases and V 0 bases, and 9 bases lay outside the gene matches. The CDR3 has 19 residues. CDR3: CASSYSGLAGTLAKNIQYF. The CDR3 DNA sequence: TGTGCCAGCAGTTACTCTGGGCTAGCGGGGACCCTAGCCAAAAACATTCAGTACTTC.

There are many counts of this clonotype. The rearrangement uses TRBV6-1 and TRBJ2-7; TRBD2 matches at 8 bases. This CDR3 spans 14 amino acids. Trimming cost V 5 bases and J 2 bases; bases outside gene matches: 5. Germline CDR1 and CDR2: MNHNS and SASEGT. Here the CDR3 DNA reads TGTGCCAGCAGTAGGACTAGCTACGCCTACGAGCAGTACTTC. It is translated as CASSRTSYAYEQYF.

This clonotype was picked up many times. The chain uses TRBV7-2 and TRBJ1-2, with D unclear. CDR3 length equals 15 residues. The ends were cut back, 4 bases at V and 3 bases at J, with 15 bases in the middle. The germline V gene has CDR1 SGHTA and CDR2 FQGNSA. The CDR3 region has the DNA TGTGCCAGCAGCTCGTCGAGTGGGAGATACTATGGCTACACCTTC. Translated: CASSSSSGRYYGYTF.

This clonotype showed up many times. The V gene is TRBV6-1, the J gene TRBJ2-5; D may correspond to TRBD1 or TRBD2 (5 bases each). The germline V and J ends were trimmed by 3 bases and 5 bases, with 10 bases remaining between them. This CDR3 contains 13 residues. Germline V lookup: CDR1 MNHNS, CDR2 SASEGT. Here the CDR3 DNA reads TGTGCCAGCAGTGAGGGGGTGAGTGAGACCCAGTACTTC. Its protein product is CASSEGVSETQYF.

This clonotype showed up many times. The rearrangement links TRBV7-9 to TRBJ2-3, with 7 positions matching TRBD1. The CDR3 runs to 15 residues. The V gene end was trimmed by 2 bases and the J gene end by 2 bases; junction bases not matched to a gene: 4. Germline V gives CDR1 SEHNR, CDR2 FQNEAQ (reference sequence). The CDR3 loop is CASSLPGQLTDTQYF. In nucleotides, the CDR3 is TGTGCCAGCAGCTTACCGGGACAGCTCACAGATACGCAGTATTTT.

The V and J genes are TRBV11-2 and TRBJ1-4; D is uncertain. Germline V gene lookup returns CDR1 SGHAT and CDR2 FQNNGV. V lost 3 bases, J lost 4 bases, and 12 bases lay in between. The length of the CDR3 is 15 residues. CDR3 protein: CASSFSSAYNEKLFF. The CDR3 nucleotides read TGTGCCAGCAGCTTTTCCAGCGCATATAATGAAAAACTGTTTTTT. The whole variable domain, filled in from reference TRBV11-2 and TRBJ1-4, reads EAGVAQSPRYKIIEKRQSVAFWCNPISGHATLYWYQQILGQGPKLLIQFQNNGVVDDSQLPKDRFSAERLKGVDSTLKIQPAKLEDSAVYLCASSFSSAYNEKLFFGSGTQLSVL.

This clonotype was found many times. The chain carries TRBV11-2 and TRBJ1-3; no firm D call. The CDR3 is made up of 12 amino acids. CDR1 is SGHAT, CDR2 FQNNGV, per germline. V lost 0 bases to trimming and J lost 8 bases, with 5 bases between them. Here the CDR3 reads CASSLDRDTIYF. The CDR3 region has the DNA TGTGCCAGCAGCTTAGATCGGGACACCATATATTTT.

This clonotype has at least ten counts. The J gene is TRBJ1-2, the V gene TRBV2; D is possibly TRBD1 (6 bases). Germline CDR1 and CDR2: SNHLY and FYNNEI. The CDR3 runs to 16 residues. V lost 7 bases to trimming and J lost 2 bases, with 20 bases between them. The CDR3 spells CASNPRGADPNYGYTF. The CDR3 nucleotides read TGTGCCAGCAATCCCCGGGGGGCAGATCCAAACTATGGCTACACCTTC.

Notes on this clonotype: Just one base apart from a much larger clone, this may be a read error. This rearrangement joins TRBV7-2 to TRBJ1-5; D call uncertain. The V end was cut by 6 bases, the J end by 6 bases, with 12 bases between. CDR3 length equals 13 residues. The germline CDR1 and CDR2 sequences are SGHTA and FQGNSA. The CDR3 DNA reads as TGTGCCAGCAGTTATAACATAGTTCAGCCCCAGCATTTT. Translated, it gives CASSYNIVQPQHF.